The sequence of this TCR beta chain was determined in a study of blood T cell repertoires in COVID-19. Study-level information: What the recovered Cohort 3 donors had was two negative PCRs, clearance, or symptom resolution. COVID-19 samples, acute and convalescent, were from the United States, Italy and Spain. The analysed material was cDNA or gDNA that came from T cells, B-cell-depleted T cells, or PBMCs.

Methods used by the authors: Reference gene primer amplification gave estimated nucleated cell counts. TCRdb's copy holds only in-frame clones and misses some; the assay was immunoSEQ multiplex PCR. V, J and clone size are taken as reported in that table, and D and trimming were inferred from the DNA itself. The sample carries 330,000 or so clones, around 87% recorded once. The CDR3 is 14 residues long. Trimming took 7 bases from V and 2 from J; bases not matched to a gene: 8. CDR1 and CDR2 from the germline V gene are MGHDK and SYGVNS. This chain joins TRBV25-1 and TRBJ2-7, with 7 positions matching TRBD1. The sequenced material came from PBMCs or T cells enriched from blood (not recorded which). The clonotype was recovered from a man aged 35 to 55 in a cohort exposed to, infected with or recovered from COVID-19 (not recorded which). This CDR3 is CASTTRTGAYEQYF. The CDR3 bases are TGTGCCAGCACTACAAGGACAGGAGCCTACGAGCAGTACTTC.